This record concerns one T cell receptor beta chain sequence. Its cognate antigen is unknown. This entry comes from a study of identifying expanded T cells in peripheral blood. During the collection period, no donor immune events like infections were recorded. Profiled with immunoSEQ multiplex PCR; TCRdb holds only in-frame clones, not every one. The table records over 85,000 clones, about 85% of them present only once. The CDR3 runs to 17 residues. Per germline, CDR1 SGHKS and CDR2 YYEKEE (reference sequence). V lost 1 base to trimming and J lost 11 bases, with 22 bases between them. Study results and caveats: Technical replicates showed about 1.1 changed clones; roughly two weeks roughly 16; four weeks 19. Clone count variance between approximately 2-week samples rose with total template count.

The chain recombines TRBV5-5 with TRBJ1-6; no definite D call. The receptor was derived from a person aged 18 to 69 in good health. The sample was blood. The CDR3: CASSLRGTGLRDPPLHF. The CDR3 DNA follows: TGTGCCAGCAGCTTGCGTGGCACCGGGTTGCGAGATCCACCCCTCCACTTT.